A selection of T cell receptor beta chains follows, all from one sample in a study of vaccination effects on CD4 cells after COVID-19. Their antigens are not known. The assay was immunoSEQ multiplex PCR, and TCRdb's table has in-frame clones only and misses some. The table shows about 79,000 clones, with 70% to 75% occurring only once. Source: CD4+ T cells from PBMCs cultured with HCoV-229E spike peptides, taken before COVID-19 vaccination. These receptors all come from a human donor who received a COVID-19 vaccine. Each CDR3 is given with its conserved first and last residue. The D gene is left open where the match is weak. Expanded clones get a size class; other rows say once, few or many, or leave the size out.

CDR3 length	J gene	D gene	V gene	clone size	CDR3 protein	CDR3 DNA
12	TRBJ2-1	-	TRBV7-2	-	CASSLGRTEQFF	TGTGCCAGCAGCTTAGGACGGACCGAGCAGTTCTTC
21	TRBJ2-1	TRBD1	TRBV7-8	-	CASSPQRTGEGIRWSYNEQFF	TGTGCCAGCAGCCCTCAACGGACAGGGGAAGGAATCAGATGGTCCTACAATGAGCAGTTCTTC
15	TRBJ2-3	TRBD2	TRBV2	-	CASSQRTSGADTQYF	TGTGCCAGCAGTCAACGGACTAGCGGTGCAGATACGCAGTATTTT
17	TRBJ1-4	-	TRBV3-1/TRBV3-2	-	CASSQDGIGTVNEKLFF	TGTGCCAGCAGCCAAGACGGTATAGGGACGGTGAATGAAAAACTGTTTTTT
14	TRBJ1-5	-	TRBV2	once	CASSEVLSNQPQHF	TGTGCCAGCAGTGAAGTACTCAGTAATCAGCCCCAGCATTTT
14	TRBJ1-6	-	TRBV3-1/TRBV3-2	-	CASSPQGNSSPLHF	TGTGCCAGCAGCCCCCAGGGGAACAGTTCACCCCTCCACTTT
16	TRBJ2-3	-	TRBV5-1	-	CASSLGPGAATDTQYF	TGCGCCAGCAGCTTGGGTCCGGGGGCGGCCACAGATACGCAGTATTTT
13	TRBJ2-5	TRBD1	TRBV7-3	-	CASSQGQGETQYF	TGTGCCAGCAGCCAAGGACAGGGAGAGACCCAGTACTTC
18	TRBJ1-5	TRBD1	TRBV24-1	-	CATSDLQMGTGINQPQHF	TGTGCCACCAGTGATTTGCAAATGGGGACAGGGATCAATCAGCCCCAGCATTTT
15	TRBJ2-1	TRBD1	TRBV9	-	CASSATGQIYNEQFF	TGTGCCAGCAGCGCTACGGGACAGATTTACAATGAGCAGTTCTTC
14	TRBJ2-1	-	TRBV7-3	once	CASSLVGGGNEQFF	TGTGCCAGCAGCTTGGTGGGGGGTGGGAATGAGCAGTTCTTC
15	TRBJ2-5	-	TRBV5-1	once	CASSLGSSIQETQYF	TGCGCCAGCAGCTTGGGGTCTAGTATTCAAGAGACCCAGTACTTC
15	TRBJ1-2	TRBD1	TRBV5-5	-	CASSLGQGMFYGYTF	TGTGCCAGCAGCCTCGGACAGGGGATGTTCTATGGCTACACCTTC
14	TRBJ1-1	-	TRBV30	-	CAWGPITGGTEAFF	TGTGCCTGGGGCCCCATTACCGGAGGAACTGAAGCTTTCTTT